This T cell receptor (beta chain) emerged from a study of shared clonotypes between healthy human individuals. For this clone: Its cognate antigen is unknown.

Notes on the study in general: Shared clonotypes across all four donors exceeded non-shared ones in generation probability.

Positive CCR7 selection of CD45RO-negative cells yielded the naive CD8 cells, and terminally differentiated effector memory CD45RA+ cells were excluded. Sequencing was performed with immunoSEQ multiplex PCR; in TCRdb, only in-frame clones are kept and a portion is missing. Of some 2 million clones listed, 85% to 95% are singletons. Germline loops: CDR1 LNHDA, CDR2 SQIVND (reference sequence). After removal of 5 bases from V and 3 bases from J, the junction contained 4 bases not matched to a gene. This CDR3 is 14 amino acids long. The receptor was derived from a man between 18 and 29 years old in good health. Sample: naive CD8+ T cells sorted from blood. The V call is TRBV19, the J call TRBJ2-7; TRBD2 matches 10 bases. The CDR3 reads CASSELAGNYEQYF. CDR3 DNA sequence: TGTGCCAGTAGTGAACTAGCGGGAAACTACGAGCAGTACTTC.